The clone carrying this T cell receptor (beta chain) is a singleton in its sample. Looked up from germline, CDR1 is SGHDT and CDR2 is YYEEEE. The V and J ends lost 4 bases and 3 bases respectively, with 13 bases between them. CDR3 length: 14 amino acids. In the authors' workflow: Nucleated cell number was recorded as an estimate derived from reference gene primer amplification. Method: immunoSEQ multiplex PCR; TCRdb's copy keeps in-frame clones and lacks some. Clone size and V and J calls were adopted from that table, with D and trimming inferred from the DNA. The sample yields over 200,000 clones, around four fifths seen once. These data are taken from a study of blood T cell repertoires in COVID-19. Looking at the study overall: Whether acute or convalescent, the COVID-19 samples came from the United States, Italy and Spain. Nucleic acid was either cDNA or gDNA, and it came from T cells, B-cell-depleted T cells, or PBMCs.

Sequencing input: peripheral blood. The receptor was derived from a woman aged 70-85 years with active or convalescent COVID-19. V gene TRBV5-6 combines with J gene TRBJ1-2; a possible D gene is TRBD1 (6 bases). The CDR3 loop reads CASSRPTGHYGYTF. CDR3 DNA sequence: TGTGCCAGCAGCCGCCCGACAGGTCACTATGGCTACACCTTC.